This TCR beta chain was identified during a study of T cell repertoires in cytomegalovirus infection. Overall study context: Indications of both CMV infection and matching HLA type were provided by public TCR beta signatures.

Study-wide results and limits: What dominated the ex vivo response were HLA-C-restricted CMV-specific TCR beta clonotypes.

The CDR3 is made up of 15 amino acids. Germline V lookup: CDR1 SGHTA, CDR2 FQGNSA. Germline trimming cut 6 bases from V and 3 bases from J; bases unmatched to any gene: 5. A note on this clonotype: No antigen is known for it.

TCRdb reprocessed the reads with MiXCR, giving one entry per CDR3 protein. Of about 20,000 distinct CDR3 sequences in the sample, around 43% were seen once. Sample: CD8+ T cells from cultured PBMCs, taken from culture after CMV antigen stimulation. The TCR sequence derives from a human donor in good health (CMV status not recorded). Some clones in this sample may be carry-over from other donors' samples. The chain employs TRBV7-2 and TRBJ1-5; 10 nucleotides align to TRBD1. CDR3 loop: CASRGGTGVNQPQHF. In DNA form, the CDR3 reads TGTGCCAGCAGGGGTGGGACAGGGGTCAATCAGCCCCAGCATTTT.